At least ten counts were recorded for the clone carrying this T cell receptor beta chain. The V gene lost 1 base and the J gene lost 1 base, with 10 bases spanning the gap. CDR3 size: 15 residues. The germline CDR1 and CDR2 sequences are MGHRA and YSYEKL. The data belong to a study of T cells in Graves' hyperthyroidism and ophthalmopathy. Researchers took RNA transcripts and amplified the TCR beta CDR3 regions from them. An initial round of RT-PCR targeting the TCR CDR3 relied on the HTBI primer set. TCRdb passed the multiplex PCR reads through MiXCR, listing each CDR3 protein once. The repertoire consists of more than 650,000 distinct CDR3 sequences, with 12% to 15% occurring once and the leading ten covering 10%.

The V gene is TRBV4-1, the J gene TRBJ1-1; no firm D call. The sequenced sample was blood. The TCR comes from a woman in her late teens or twenties with Graves' hyperthyroidism. The CDR3 region is CASSQVSAWNTEAFF. The CDR3 DNA reads as TGCGCCAGCAGCCAAGTCAGTGCCTGGAACACTGAAGCTTTCTTT.